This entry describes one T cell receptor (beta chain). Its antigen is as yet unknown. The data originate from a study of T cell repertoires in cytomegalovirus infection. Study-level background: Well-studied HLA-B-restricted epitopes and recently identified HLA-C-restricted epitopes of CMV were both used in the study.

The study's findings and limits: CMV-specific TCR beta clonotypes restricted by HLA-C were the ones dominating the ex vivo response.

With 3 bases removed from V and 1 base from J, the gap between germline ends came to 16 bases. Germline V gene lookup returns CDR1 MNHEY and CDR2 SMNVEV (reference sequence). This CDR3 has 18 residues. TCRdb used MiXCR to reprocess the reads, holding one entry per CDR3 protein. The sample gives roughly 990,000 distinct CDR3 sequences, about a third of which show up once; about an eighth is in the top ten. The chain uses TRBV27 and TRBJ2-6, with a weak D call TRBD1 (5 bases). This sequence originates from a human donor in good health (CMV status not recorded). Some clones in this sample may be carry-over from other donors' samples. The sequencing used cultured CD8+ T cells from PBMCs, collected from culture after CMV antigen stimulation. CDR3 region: CASSFSGAEPSGANVLTF. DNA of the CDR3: TGTGCCAGCAGTTTTTCTGGGGCCGAACCGTCTGGGGCCAACGTCCTGACTTTC.